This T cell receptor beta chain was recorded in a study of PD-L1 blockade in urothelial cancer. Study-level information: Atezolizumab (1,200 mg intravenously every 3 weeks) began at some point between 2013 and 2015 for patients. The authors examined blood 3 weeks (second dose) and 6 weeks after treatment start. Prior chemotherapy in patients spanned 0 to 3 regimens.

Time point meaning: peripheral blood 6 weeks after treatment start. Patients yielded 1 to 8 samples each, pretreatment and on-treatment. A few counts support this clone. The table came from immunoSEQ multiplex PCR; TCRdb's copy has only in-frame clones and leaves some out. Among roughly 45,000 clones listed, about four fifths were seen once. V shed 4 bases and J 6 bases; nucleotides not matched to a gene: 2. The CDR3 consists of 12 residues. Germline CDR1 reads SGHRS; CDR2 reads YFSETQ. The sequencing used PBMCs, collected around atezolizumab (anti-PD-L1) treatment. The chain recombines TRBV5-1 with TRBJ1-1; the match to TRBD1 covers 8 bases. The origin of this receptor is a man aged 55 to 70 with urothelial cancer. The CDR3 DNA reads TGCGCCAGCAGCGGACAGGGCTCTGAAGCTTTCTTT. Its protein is CASSGQGSEAFF. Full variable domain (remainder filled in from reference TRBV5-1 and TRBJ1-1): KAGVTQTPRYLIKTRGQQVTLSCSPISGHRSVSWYQQTPGQGLQFLFEYFSETQRNKGNFPGRFSGRQFSNSRSEMNVSTLELGDSALYLCASSGQGSEAFFGQGTRLTVV.